One and the same sample provided the 3 T cell receptor beta chains below, sequenced in a study of OX40 agonist ivuxolimab in advanced cancers. Using immunoSEQ multiplex PCR, the repertoire was profiled, and TCRdb retains in-frame clones only, with some absent. The sample holds about 49,000 clones, roughly 79% seen once. Source: CD4+ or CD8+ T cells sorted from blood, taken in a trial of the OX40 agonist ivuxolimab. Source of these receptors: an adult with an advanced solid tumor such as melanoma, head and neck, liver or kidney cancer.

The gene calls are TRBV5-4 and TRBJ1-6; 7 nucleotides match TRBD1. Trimming took 3 bases from V and 9 from J; bases not matched to a gene: 6. CDR1 is SGHNT and CDR2 is YYREEE in the germline V gene (reference sequence). CDR3 length equals 14 residues. The DNA of the CDR3 is TGTGCCAGCAGCTGGACGACAGGGAGTTCACCCCTCCACTTT. Translating gives CASSWTTGSSPLHF.

This chain connects TRBV18 to TRBJ2-5; possibly TRBD2 for D (6 bases). CDR3 length equals 11 residues. In germline, CDR1 is KGHSH, CDR2 LQKENI. Deletions cut 6 bases from V and 5 bases from J, with 7 bases between. CDR3 sequence: CASSRGETQYF. The CDR3, as DNA: TGTGCCAGCTCCCGGGGGGAGACCCAGTACTTC.

Here the CDR3 DNA reads TGTGCCAGCAGCGAAGGTCATGGACATGAGCAGTTCTTC. Amino acid sequence: CASSEGHGHEQFF. The J gene is TRBJ2-1, the V gene TRBV7-9, with D uncertain. V dropped 5 bases and J dropped 8 bases, with 13 bases sitting between them. Looked up from germline, CDR1 is SEHNR and CDR2 is FQNEAQ (reference sequence). The CDR3 consists of 13 residues.